Following are 25 T cell receptor beta chains from one sample sequenced in a study of T cells after yellow fever vaccination. TCRdb reprocessed the 5' RACE reads with MiXCR, giving one entry per CDR3 protein. The sample has under 100,000 distinct CDR3 sequences; about 6% are singletons. The sequencing used CD8+ T cells sorted from PBMCs, collected 10 days after the yellow fever booster vaccination. Receptors were obtained from a man in his late teens or twenties who received the YFV17D yellow fever vaccine.

This clonotype has only a few counts. The chain carries TRBV12-3 or TRBV12-4 and TRBJ1-5; the D gene is possibly TRBD1 (5 bases). Deletions cut 8 bases from V and 4 bases from J, with 21 bases between. CDR3 size: 16 residues. CDR3 loop: CASGILGLGENQPQHF. CDR3 in DNA: TGTGCCAGCGGAATACTAGGGTTGGGGGAAAATCAGCCCCAGCATTTT.

The V and J genes are TRBV10-3 and TRBJ2-5; TRBD2 matches 8 bases. Germline CDR1 reads ENHRY; CDR2 reads SYGVKD. The CDR3 has 14 amino acids. The ends lost 5 bases at V and 5 bases at J; junction bases unmatched: 7. In DNA, the CDR3 is TGTGCCATCAGTTGGGCGGGAGGAGAGGAGACCCAGTACTTC. It is translated as CAISWAGGEETQYF.

This clonotype has ten or more counts. The V gene is TRBV6-4, the J gene TRBJ2-7; no reliable D call. The V gene's germline CDR1 is MRHNA and CDR2 SNTAGT. The germline V and J ends were trimmed by 2 bases and 2 bases, with 13 bases remaining between them. The CDR3 runs 15 residues. CDR3 in DNA: TGTGCCAGCAGTGACCCGCAGCGCCGCGCCTACGAGCAGTACGTC. Protein sequence: CASSDPQRRAYEQYV.

The chain joins TRBV12-3 or TRBV12-4 to TRBJ1-1, with TRBD1 matching over 9 bases. The junction had 6 bases not matched to a gene; V was cut back by 4 bases and J by 6 bases. The CDR3 is 14 amino acids. The CDR3 region is CASSSRTGGAEAFF. CDR3 coding DNA: TGTGCCAGCAGTTCACGTACAGGGGGCGCTGAAGCTTTCTTT.

This clonotype showed up just a few times. The chain uses TRBV20-1 and TRBJ2-1, with 10 bases identical to TRBD2. Germline-derived CDR1 and CDR2 are DFQATT and SNEGSKA (reference sequence). The CDR3 is made up of 15 amino acids. V trimming: 3 bases; J trimming: 7 bases; junction bases outside the gene matches: 9. The CDR3, as DNA: TGCAGTGCTAGGAAGGAGCGGGGGGGTAGGAATGAGCAGTTCTTC. Translated: CSARKERGGRNEQFF.

This clonotype was detected only once. The chain combines TRBV10-3 with TRBJ2-5; D not certain. The CDR3 contains 13 residues. Germline V gene data show CDR1 as ENHRY and CDR2 as SYGVKD. The V end lost 3 bases, the J end lost 3 bases, and 8 bases lay between the germline ends. CDR3 protein: CAISEYSEETQYF. DNA for the CDR3: TGTGCCATCAGTGAATACAGTGAAGAGACCCAGTACTTC.

This clonotype was counted ten times or more. V is TRBV5-1 and J is TRBJ2-2; TRBD2 agrees at 11 bases. CDR3 length: 17 residues. Losses at the gene ends were 4 bases for V and 0 bases for J; bases not matched to a gene: 5. Per the germline V gene, CDR1 is SGHRS and CDR2 is YFSETQ. The DNA for the CDR3 is TGCGCCAGCAGCCCGAGGGGACTAGCGGCGAACACCGGGGAGCTGTTTTTT. This encodes CASSPRGLAANTGELFF.

This clonotype was recorded a few times. The chain is built from TRBV10-3 and TRBJ2-7; D might be TRBD1 (5 bases). This CDR3 is built from 13 residues. V was trimmed by 6 bases and J by 4 bases, leaving 13 bases between them. CDR1 and CDR2 from the germline V gene are ENHRY and SYGVKD. The CDR3 is CAISARRVYEQYV. CDR3 nucleotides: TGTGCCATCAGCGCCCGCAGGGTATACGAGCAGTACGTC.

This clonotype was detected a few times. The rearrangement joins TRBV7-9 to TRBJ1-5; 7 nucleotides match TRBD1. CDR3 length: 14 residues. CDR1 is SEHNR and CDR2 is FQNEAQ in the germline V gene (reference sequence). The V gene end was trimmed by 5 bases and the J gene end by 7 bases; junction bases not matched to a gene: 8. The CDR3 nucleotides are TGTGCCAGCAGCCTTACAGGGGAGCGGCAGCCCCAGCATTTT. Translated: CASSLTGERQPQHF.

This clonotype was observed a few times. V is TRBV18 and J is TRBJ2-7, with 9 bases lining up with TRBD1. Germline CDR1 reads KGHSH; CDR2 reads LQKENI. This CDR3 contains 14 residues. V lost 4 bases and J lost 5; bases outside the gene matches: 6. Here the CDR3 DNA reads TGTGCCAGCTCACGGGGGACAGGGTCGAACGAGCAGTACTTC. Amino acid sequence: CASSRGTGSNEQYF.

This chain links TRBV28 with TRBJ2-7, with D perhaps TRBD1 (5 bases). The CDR3 loop spans 13 amino acids. The V end lost 5 bases, the J end lost 6 bases, and 14 bases lay between the germline ends. CDR1 is MDHEN and CDR2 is SYDVKM in the germline V gene. CDR3 sequence reads: CASSDVGDSEQYV. In DNA, the CDR3 is TGTGCCAGCAGTGATGTAGGGGATTCCGAGCAGTACGTC.

This clonotype was observed many times. CDR3 residues: CASSLMPRDHKHEQYV. The CDR3 DNA follows: TGTGCCAGCAGTTTGATGCCCCGGGATCATAAACACGAGCAGTACGTC. This chain connects TRBV28 to TRBJ2-7, with D perhaps TRBD2 (5 bases). V was pared by 3 bases and J by 5 bases, with 20 bases between. From germline, CDR1 is MDHEN and CDR2 SYDVKM. The CDR3 is 16 residues long.

In its sample, this clonotype was seen a few times. This chain connects TRBV5-1 to TRBJ1-1; D gene uncertain. CDR3 length equals 14 residues. V lost 3 bases, J lost 1 base, and 10 bases lay in between. Germline V lookup: CDR1 SGHRS, CDR2 YFSETQ. CDR3 residues: CASSSGRGNTEAFF. CDR3 coding DNA: TGCGCCAGCAGCTCCGGACGGGGGAACACTGAAGCTTTCTTT.

This clonotype was counted ten times or more. V is TRBV14 and J is TRBJ2-2; D is undetermined. Germline V lookup: CDR1 SGHDN, CDR2 FVKESK. The CDR3 totals 12 residues. V was cut by 7 bases and J by 6 bases, with 9 bases left in between. In DNA form, the CDR3 reads TGTGCCAGCAAGAGCCCCCCCGGGGAGCTGTTTTTT. Translating gives CASKSPPGELFF.

This clonotype appeared many times. The chain links TRBV6-1 to TRBJ1-3; possible D gene TRBD1, 6 bases. Germline V CDR1 and CDR2: MNHNS, SASEGT. Trimming left V 1 base short and J 6 bases short, with 10 bases between. The CDR3 contains 14 residues. The CDR3 loop reads CASSEEEGVNTIYF. The CDR3 DNA reads as TGTGCCAGCAGTGAAGAGGAGGGGGTAAACACCATATATTTT.

This chain uses TRBV10-2 with TRBJ2-2; TRBD2 aligns across 10 bases. The length of the CDR3 is 15 residues. Germline V gene lookup returns CDR1 WSHSY and CDR2 SAAADI. V trimming: 2 bases; J trimming: 6 bases; junction bases outside the gene matches: 3. The CDR3 DNA reads TGCGCCAGCAGTGAGCCGGGACTAGCGTCCGGGGAGCTGTTTTTT. It translates to CASSEPGLASGELFF.

This clonotype was detected many times. V and J are TRBV2 and TRBJ2-1, with 8 positions matching TRBD1. CDR1 is SNHLY, CDR2 FYNNEI, per germline. CDR3 length: 13 amino acids. Trimming at V came to 6 bases and at J to 7 bases, leaving 5 bases not matched to a gene. CDR3 sequence reads: CASSDRGGNEQFF. CDR3 nucleotides: TGTGCCAGCAGCGACAGGGGCGGGAATGAGCAGTTCTTC.

This clonotype was recorded a few times. V gene TRBV4-3 combines with J gene TRBJ2-3, with TRBD2 matching over 8 bases. Per germline, CDR1 LGHNA and CDR2 YSLEER. Trimming cost V 1 base and J 2 bases; bases outside gene matches: 8. The CDR3 runs 17 residues. The DNA for the CDR3 is TGCGCCAGCAGCCAAGGTGTCGGGGGGGGGTCCACAGATACGCAGTATTTT. This gives the protein CASSQGVGGGSTDTQYF.

This clonotype has just a few counts. This chain joins TRBV9 and TRBJ1-1; possible D gene TRBD1, 6 bases. Between the trimmed V and J ends, which lost 3 bases and 4 bases, there was a span of 19 bases. The length of the CDR3 is 16 residues. CDR1 SGDLS and CDR2 YYNGEE come from the germline V gene. In DNA form, the CDR3 reads TGTGCCAGCAGCGCCTCCTACAGGGTTGGCGGCACTGAAGCTTTCTTT. Encoded protein: CASSASYRVGGTEAFF. Complete variable domain (other parts from reference TRBV9 and TRBJ1-1): DSGVTQTPKHLITATGQRVTLRCSPRSGDLSVYWYQQSLDQGLQFLIQYYNGEERAKGNILERFSAQQFPDLHSELNLSSLELGDSALYFCASSASYRVGGTEAFFGQGTRLTVV.

The chain links TRBV4-3 to TRBJ2-3, with TRBD2 identical over 7 bases. Germline CDR1 is LGHNA and CDR2 is YSLEER. The CDR3 extends over 17 amino acids. The J segment lost 1 base and the V segment lost 4 bases, leaving 11 bases of the junction unmatched. CDR3 region: CASSPRASGLGTDTQYF. As DNA, the CDR3 is TGCGCCAGCAGCCCCCGGGCCAGCGGACTAGGCACAGATACGCAGTATTTT.

There are a few counts of this clonotype. The J gene is TRBJ2-2, the V gene TRBV7-3, with 14 bases identical to TRBD2. With 4 bases clipped from V and 1 base from J, the junction kept 8 bases outside the gene matches. This CDR3 has 19 residues. CDR1 SGHTA and CDR2 FQGTGA come from the germline V gene. The CDR3 nucleotides are TGTGCCAGCAGCTCAACCGGACTAGCGGGGGGCGAGAACACCGGGGAGCTGTTTTTT. It yields the protein CASSSTGLAGGENTGELFF.

The chain joins TRBV3-1 to TRBJ1-2, with D perhaps matching TRBD1 (6 bases). Trimming took 0 bases from V and 7 from J, leaving 15 bases between them. Germline CDR1 and CDR2: LGHDT and YNNKEL (reference sequence). The CDR3 is 15 residues long. The CDR3 reads CASSQDFAGARGYTF. In DNA, the CDR3 is TGTGCCAGCAGCCAAGATTTTGCGGGGGCCCGTGGCTACACCTTC.

The chain recombines TRBV7-2 with TRBJ2-7; no reliable D call. CDR3 size: 14 residues. Germline CDR1 SGHTA, CDR2 FQGNSA. The DNA for the CDR3 is TGTGCCAGCAGCTTGTCTGACGGCGCCTACGAGCAGTATGTC. As protein: CASSLSDGAYEQYV.

This clonotype showed up just a few times. CDR3 coding DNA: TGCGCCAGCAGCTTGCAGTGGACAGGGGCCGAGCAGTACGTC. It specifies CASSLQWTGAEQYV. This rearrangement joins TRBV5-1 to TRBJ2-7; 9 bases agree with TRBD1. Germline values: CDR1 SGHRS, CDR2 YFSETQ. V lost 1 base to trimming and J lost 6 bases; unmatched junction nucleotides: 5. The CDR3 contains 14 residues.

This clonotype has at least ten counts. The CDR3, as DNA: TGTGCCAGCAGTGGGACTAAGCGGAACTCCTACGAGCAGTACTTC. It codes for CASSGTKRNSYEQYF. This rearrangement joins TRBV12-3 or TRBV12-4 to TRBJ2-7; TRBD2 matches at 7 bases. Unmatched junction bases numbered 7, after V lost 5 bases and J lost 0 bases. This CDR3 is built from 15 residues.